A selection of T cell receptor beta chains follows, all from one sample in a study of chemoradiotherapy in HPV16-positive cancers. Profiling relied on immunoSEQ multiplex PCR, and the TCRdb table lists in-frame clones only, not all of them. The data hold 16,000 or so clones, with approximately 84% observed a single time. The sample was taken from a patient who underwent chemoradiotherapy. These receptors came from a human donor with HPV-associated anogenital cancer. CDR3s include the opening cysteine and the closing phenylalanine or tryptophan. D genes are given only for firm matches. Size is omitted from some rows. Given values are once, few, many or a class for expanded clones.

d_gene	v_gene	abundance	j_gene	CDR3nt	CDR3aa
NA	TRBV6-5	NA	TRBJ1-1	TGTGCCAGCAGTTACTCTTCCGTCCCTGACACTGAAGCTTTCTTT	CASSYSSVPDTEAFF
TRBD1	TRBV7-6	NA	TRBJ2-7	TGTGCCAGCAGCCCAGGGGGCTACGAGCAGTACTTC	CASSPGGYEQYF
NA	TRBV28	once	TRBJ2-5	TGTGCCAGCAGTTTGCAGGAGACCCAGTACTTC	CASSLQETQYF
NA	TRBV6-6	once	TRBJ2-1	TGTGCCAGCAGCCACACCCCCTACAATGAGCAGTTCTTC	CASSHTPYNEQFF
NA	TRBV5-1	NA	TRBJ1-2	TGCGCCAGCAGCTTGTCGGGGTATGGCTACACCTTC	CASSLSGYGYTF
TRBD2	TRBV11-2	NA	TRBJ2-3	TGTGCCAGCAGCTTGCGGGGGTTTGATACGCAGTATTTT	CASSLRGFDTQYF
NA	TRBV6-5	NA	TRBJ1-3	TGTGCCAGCAGTTACTCGAGGACAGCGGGAAACACCATATATTTT	CASSYSRTAGNTIYF
NA	TRBV11-2	few	TRBJ2-5	TGTGCCAGCAGCTTAGATCGCGGGACCCAGTACTTC	CASSLDRGTQYF
TRBD1	TRBV6-1	NA	TRBJ1-5	TGTGCCAGCAGTGATGGGCTGACAGGGGGCGAGAATCAGCCCCAGCATTTT	CASSDGLTGGENQPQHF
NA	TRBV7-3	NA	TRBJ2-5	TGTGCCAGCAGCTCGCAGGCATGGGAGACCCAGTACTTC	CASSSQAWETQYF
TRBD2	TRBV4-2	NA	TRBJ2-7	TGTGCCAGCAGCCAAGATCTAGGGCGGGGGATGTGGTACTTC	CASSQDLGRGMWYF
NA	TRBV7-9	NA	TRBJ1-1	TGTGCCAGCCGTCCAGGACATTCAGGGGCTGAAGCTTTCTTT	CASRPGHSGAEAFF
NA	TRBV4-3	NA	TRBJ1-3	TGCGCCAGCAGCCAAGGACAGTACTCTGGAAACACCATATATTTT	CASSQGQYSGNTIYF
NA	TRBV28	once	TRBJ2-7	TGTGCCAGCAGTTTGGGGACCTACTACGAGCAGTACTTC	CASSLGTYYEQYF
NA	TRBV9	few	TRBJ1-6	TGTGCCAGCAGCCCGACTCATAATTCACCCCTCCACTTT	CASSPTHNSPLHF
TRBD2	TRBV9	NA	TRBJ2-3	TGTGCCAGCAGCATCGGGGGGGCCGAAGATACGCAGTATTTT	CASSIGGAEDTQYF
NA	TRBV27	NA	TRBJ1-2	TGTGCCAGCAGTTTAGTAGGGGCCTTTGAGGGCTACACCTTC	CASSLVGAFEGYTF
NA	TRBV14	NA	TRBJ1-1	TGTGCCAGCAGCCAAGTAGTAGGGGGCACTGAAGCTTTCTTT	CASSQVVGGTEAFF
TRBD2	TRBV4-1	NA	TRBJ2-1	TGCGCCAGCAGCCAAGATAGGAAACGGGGGGGCCGGAATGAGCAGTTCTTC	CASSQDRKRGGRNEQFF
NA	TRBV5-1	once	TRBJ1-1	TGCGCCAGCAGCTTGGCTGGCAGAATGAACACTGAAGCTTTCTTT	CASSLAGRMNTEAFF
NA	TRBV7-9	NA	TRBJ1-1	TGTGCCAGCAGCTTAGGCCCAGCCGCTTTCTTT	CASSLGPAAFF
NA	TRBV6-1	NA	TRBJ2-3	TGTGCCAGCAGTGGGGGGTTGGGAGATACGCAGTATTTT	CASSGGLGDTQYF
TRBD1	TRBV6-5	NA	TRBJ1-2	TGTGCCAGCAGTTACAGGACAGGCTATGGCTACACCTTC	CASSYRTGYGYTF
NA	TRBV7-3	NA	TRBJ2-2	TGTGCCAGCAGCTCACAGGGTCTTAAAAACACCGGGGAGCTGTTTTTT	CASSSQGLKNTGELFF
NA	TRBV5-1	NA	TRBJ2-3	TGCGCCAGCAGCTTGAAAGGGGGGGACACAGATACGCAGTATTTT	CASSLKGGDTDTQYF
NA	TRBV29-1	NA	TRBJ2-3	TGCAGCATCAGACGGAAACAGGGGTCCGCAGGGAGCGGGACGCAGTATTTT	CSIRRKQGSAGSGTQYF
TRBD1	TRBV28	NA	TRBJ1-2	TGTGCCAGCAGTTCGACAGGGTACAACTATGGCTACACCTTC	CASSSTGYNYGYTF
NA	TRBV7-9	NA	TRBJ2-7	TGTGCCAGCAGCTTAGCGAGCTCAAAGAAGTACTTC	CASSLASSKKYF
TRBD2	TRBV5-1	NA	TRBJ2-1	TGCGCCAGCAGCTCGACTAGCGGGGTTACCAATGAGCAGTTCTTC	CASSSTSGVTNEQFF
NA	TRBV13	NA	TRBJ2-7	TGTGCCAGCAGCCGAGCGGGTTTCAACGAGCAGTACTTC	CASSRAGFNEQYF
TRBD1	TRBV19	once	TRBJ1-2	TGTGCCAGTAGCAAGACAGGGGGCACTAACTATGGCTACACCTTC	CASSKTGGTNYGYTF
TRBD1	TRBV4-3	NA	TRBJ1-6	TGCGCCAGCAGCTCACAGGGGCCCAATTCACCCCTCCACTTT	CASSSQGPNSPLHF
TRBD2	TRBV7-2	NA	TRBJ2-1	TGTGCCAGCAGCTTAGCGGGCGCGGGGGTGGATGAGCAGTTCTTC	CASSLAGAGVDEQFF
NA	TRBV7-2	NA	TRBJ1-2	TGTGCCAGCAGCTTAGCGTCTTACTATAACTATGGCTACACCTTC	CASSLASYYNYGYTF
NA	TRBV2	NA	TRBJ2-7	TGTGCCAGCAGTGAAGGGCACTCCTACGAGCAGTACTTC	CASSEGHSYEQYF
TRBD2	TRBV28	NA	TRBJ2-7	TGTGCCACCCAACCGGGACTAATCTACGAGCAGTACTTC	CATQPGLIYEQYF
TRBD1	TRBV28	NA	TRBJ1-3	TGTGCCAGCAGAGGGACAGGGCGGGGAAACACCATATATTTT	CASRGTGRGNTIYF
TRBD1	TRBV19	NA	TRBJ2-7	TGTGCCAGTAGTAAGGGACAGGAGGTCTACGAGCAGTACTTC	CASSKGQEVYEQYF
TRBD1	TRBV7-8	NA	TRBJ2-3	TGTGCCAGCAGCAAGGGGGCTAAAGATACGCAGTATTTT	CASSKGAKDTQYF
TRBD1	TRBV6-5	NA	TRBJ1-3	TGTGCCAGCAGCAGGGACAGTGGAAACACCATATATTTT	CASSRDSGNTIYF
NA	TRBV2	NA	TRBJ1-6	TGTGCCAGCAGTCCACAAGGTGGAAATTCACCCCTCCACTTT	CASSPQGGNSPLHF
NA	TRBV28	NA	TRBJ2-5	TGTGCCAGCAAGGACCTCAGGGAGACCCAGTACTTC	CASKDLRETQYF